The source of this T cell receptor beta chain is a study of blood T cell repertoires in COVID-19. Overall study: Material from acute and convalescent COVID-19 was sourced from the United States, Italy and Spain.

Profiled with immunoSEQ multiplex PCR; TCRdb holds only in-frame clones, not every one. The sample contains 390,000 or so clones, 90% of which appear only once. This TCR was recovered from a young man with active or convalescent COVID-19. The sample consisted of peripheral blood.

This CDR3 reads CASSSGREVYNEQFF. The CDR3 DNA follows: TGTGCCAGTAGCTCTGGGCGGGAGGTCTACAATGAGCAGTTCTTC. The rearrangement joins TRBV19 to TRBJ2-1; 8 nucleotides agree with TRBD2. V lost 6 bases, J lost 3 bases, and 7 bases stayed unmatched. The length of the CDR3 is 15 residues. Looked up from germline, CDR1 is LNHDA and CDR2 is SQIVND (reference sequence).